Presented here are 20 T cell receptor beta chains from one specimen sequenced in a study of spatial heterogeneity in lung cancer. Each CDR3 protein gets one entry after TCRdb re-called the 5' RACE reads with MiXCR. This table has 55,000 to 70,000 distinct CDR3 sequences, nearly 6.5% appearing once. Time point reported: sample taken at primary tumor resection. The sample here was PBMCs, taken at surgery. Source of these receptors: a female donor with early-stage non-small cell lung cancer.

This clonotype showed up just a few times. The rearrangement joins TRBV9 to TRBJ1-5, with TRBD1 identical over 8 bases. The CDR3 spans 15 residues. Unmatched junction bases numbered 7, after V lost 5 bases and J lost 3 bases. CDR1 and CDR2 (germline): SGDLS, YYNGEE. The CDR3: CASRVGQGFNQPQHF. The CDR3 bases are TGTGCCAGCAGAGTCGGACAGGGCTTCAATCAGCCCCAGCATTTT.

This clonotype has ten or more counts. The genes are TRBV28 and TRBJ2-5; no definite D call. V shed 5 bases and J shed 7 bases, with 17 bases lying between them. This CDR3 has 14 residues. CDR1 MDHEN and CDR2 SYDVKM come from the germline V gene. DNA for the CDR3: TGTGCCAGCAGTCGCGTTGGGCAGTCCCTGACCCAGTACTTC. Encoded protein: CASSRVGQSLTQYF.

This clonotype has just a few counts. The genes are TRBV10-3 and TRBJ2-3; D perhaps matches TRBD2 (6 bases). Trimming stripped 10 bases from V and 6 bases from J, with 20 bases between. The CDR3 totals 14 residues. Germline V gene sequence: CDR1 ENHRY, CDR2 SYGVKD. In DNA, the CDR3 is TGTGCCACCGATTTCGGGACTCCTCGGGATACGCAGTATTTT. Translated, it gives CATDFGTPRDTQYF.

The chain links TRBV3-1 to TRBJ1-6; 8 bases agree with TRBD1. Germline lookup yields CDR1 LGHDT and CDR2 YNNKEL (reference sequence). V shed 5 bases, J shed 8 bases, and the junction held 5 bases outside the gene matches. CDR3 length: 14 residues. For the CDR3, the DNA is TGTGCCAGCAGCTACAGGGGGGGAGATTCACCCCTCCACTTT. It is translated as CASSYRGGDSPLHF.

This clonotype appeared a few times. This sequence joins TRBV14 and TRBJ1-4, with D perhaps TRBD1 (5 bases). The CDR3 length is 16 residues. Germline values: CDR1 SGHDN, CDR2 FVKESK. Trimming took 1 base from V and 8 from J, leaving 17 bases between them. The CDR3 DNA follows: TGTGCCAGCAGCCAAGGGGAACAGGTCCTTCGGGAAAAACTGTTTTTT. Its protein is CASSQGEQVLREKLFF.

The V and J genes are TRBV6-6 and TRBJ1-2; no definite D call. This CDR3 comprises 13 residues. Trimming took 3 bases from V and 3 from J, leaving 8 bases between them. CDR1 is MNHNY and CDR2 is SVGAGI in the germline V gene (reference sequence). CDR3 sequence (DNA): TGTGCCAGCAGTTATTCAACGTACTATGGCTACACCTTC. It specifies CASSYSTYYGYTF.

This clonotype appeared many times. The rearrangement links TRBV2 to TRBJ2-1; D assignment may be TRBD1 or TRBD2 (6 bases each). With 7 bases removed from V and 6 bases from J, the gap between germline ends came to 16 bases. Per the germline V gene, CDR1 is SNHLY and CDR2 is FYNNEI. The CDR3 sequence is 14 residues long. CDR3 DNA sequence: TGTGCCAGCAATCGAGGGGGGTTGGTCAATGAGCAGTTCTTC. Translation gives CASNRGGLVNEQFF.

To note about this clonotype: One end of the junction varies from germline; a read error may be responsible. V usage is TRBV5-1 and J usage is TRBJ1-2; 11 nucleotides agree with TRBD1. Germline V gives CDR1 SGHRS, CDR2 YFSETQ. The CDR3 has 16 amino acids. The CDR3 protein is CVSSLEAPDRGHGYTF. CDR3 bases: TGCGTCAGCAGCTTGGAGGCCCCGGACAGGGGGCATGGCTACACCTTC.

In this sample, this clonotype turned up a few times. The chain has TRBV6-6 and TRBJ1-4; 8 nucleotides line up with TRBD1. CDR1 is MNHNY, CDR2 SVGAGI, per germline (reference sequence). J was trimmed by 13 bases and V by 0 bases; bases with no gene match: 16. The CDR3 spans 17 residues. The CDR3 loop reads CASSYSVLGTGRQGLFF. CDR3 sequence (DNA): TGTGCCAGCAGTTACTCTGTGCTGGGGACAGGTCGCCAAGGACTGTTTTTT.

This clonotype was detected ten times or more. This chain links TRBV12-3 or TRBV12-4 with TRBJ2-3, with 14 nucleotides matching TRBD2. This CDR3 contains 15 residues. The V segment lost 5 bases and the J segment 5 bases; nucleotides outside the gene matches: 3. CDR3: CASSLTSGRGDTQYF. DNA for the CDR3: TGTGCCAGCAGTCTGACTAGCGGGAGGGGAGATACGCAGTATTTT.

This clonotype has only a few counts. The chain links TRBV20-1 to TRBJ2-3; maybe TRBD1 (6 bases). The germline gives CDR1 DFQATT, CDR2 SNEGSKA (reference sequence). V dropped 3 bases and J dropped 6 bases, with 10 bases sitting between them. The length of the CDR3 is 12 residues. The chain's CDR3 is CSARRGSDTQYF. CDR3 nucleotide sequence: TGCAGTGCTAGGAGGGGGTCGGATACGCAGTATTTT.

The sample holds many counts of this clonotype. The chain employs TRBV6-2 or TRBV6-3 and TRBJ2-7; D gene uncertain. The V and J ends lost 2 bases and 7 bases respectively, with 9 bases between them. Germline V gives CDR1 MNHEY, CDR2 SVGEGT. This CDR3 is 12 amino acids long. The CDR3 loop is CASSYDVGEQYF. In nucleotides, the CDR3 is TGTGCCAGCAGTTACGACGTGGGGGAGCAGTACTTC.

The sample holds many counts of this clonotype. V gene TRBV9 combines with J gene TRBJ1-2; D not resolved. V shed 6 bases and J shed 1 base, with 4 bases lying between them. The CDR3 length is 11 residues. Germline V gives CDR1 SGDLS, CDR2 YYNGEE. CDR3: CASNDNYGYTF. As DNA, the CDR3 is TGTGCCAGCAATGATAACTATGGCTACACCTTC. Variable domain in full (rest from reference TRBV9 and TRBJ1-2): DSGVTQTPKHLITATGQRVTLRCSPRSGDLSVYWYQQSLDQGLQFLIQYYNGEERAKGNILERFSAQQFPDLHSELNLSSLELGDSALYFCASNDNYGYTFGSGTRLTVV.

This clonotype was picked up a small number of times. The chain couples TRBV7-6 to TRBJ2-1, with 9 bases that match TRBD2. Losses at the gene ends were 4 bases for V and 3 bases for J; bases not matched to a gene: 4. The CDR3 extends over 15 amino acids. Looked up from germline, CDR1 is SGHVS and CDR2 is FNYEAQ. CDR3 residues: CASSSTSGDYNEQFF. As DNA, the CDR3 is TGTGCCAGCAGCTCGACTAGCGGAGACTACAATGAGCAGTTCTTC.

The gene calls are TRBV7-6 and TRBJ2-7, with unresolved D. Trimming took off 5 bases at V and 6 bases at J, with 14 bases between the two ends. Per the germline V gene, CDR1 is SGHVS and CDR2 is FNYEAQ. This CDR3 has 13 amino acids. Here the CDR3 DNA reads TGTGCCAGCAGCCCAATCGGTGTGCTCGAGCAGTACTTC. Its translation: CASSPIGVLEQYF.

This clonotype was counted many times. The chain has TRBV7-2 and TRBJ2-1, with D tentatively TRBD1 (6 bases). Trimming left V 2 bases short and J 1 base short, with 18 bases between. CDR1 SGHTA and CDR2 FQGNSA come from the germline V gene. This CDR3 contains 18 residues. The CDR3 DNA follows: TGTGCCAGCAGCTTAATCGGGCCCAGGGGTCAGTCCTACAATGAGCAGTTCTTC. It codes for CASSLIGPRGQSYNEQFF.

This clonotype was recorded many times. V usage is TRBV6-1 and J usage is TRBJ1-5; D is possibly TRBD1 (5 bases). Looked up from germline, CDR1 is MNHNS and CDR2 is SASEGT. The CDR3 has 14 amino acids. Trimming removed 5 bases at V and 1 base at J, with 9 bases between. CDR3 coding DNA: TGTGCCAGCAGTAACAGGCTAAGCAATCAGCCCCAGCATTTT. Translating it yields CASSNRLSNQPQHF.

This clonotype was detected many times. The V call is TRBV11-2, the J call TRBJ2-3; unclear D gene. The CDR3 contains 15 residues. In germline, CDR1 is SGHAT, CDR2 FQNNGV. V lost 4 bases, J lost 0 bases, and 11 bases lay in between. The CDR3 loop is CASSSPRVSTDTQYF. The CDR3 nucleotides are TGTGCCAGCAGCTCTCCCCGGGTTAGCACAGATACGCAGTATTTT.

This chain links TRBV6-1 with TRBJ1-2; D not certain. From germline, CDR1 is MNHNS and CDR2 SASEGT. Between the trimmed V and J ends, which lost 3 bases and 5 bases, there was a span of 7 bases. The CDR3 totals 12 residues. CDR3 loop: CASSEGWYGYTF. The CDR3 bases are TGTGCCAGCAGTGAGGGATGGTATGGCTACACCTTC.

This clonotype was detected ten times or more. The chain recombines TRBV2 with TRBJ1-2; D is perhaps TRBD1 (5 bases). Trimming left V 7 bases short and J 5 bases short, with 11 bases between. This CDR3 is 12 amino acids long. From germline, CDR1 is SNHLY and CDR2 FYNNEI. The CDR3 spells CASKGRGYGYTF. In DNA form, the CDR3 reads TGTGCCAGCAAGGGGCGCGGATATGGCTACACCTTC. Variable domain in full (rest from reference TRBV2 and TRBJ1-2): EPEVTQTPSHQVTQMGQEVILRCVPISNHLYFYWYRQILGQKVEFLVSFYNNEISEKSEIFDDQFSVERPDGSNFTLKIRSTKLEDSAMYFCASKGRGYGYTFGSGTRLTVV.